These 15 T cell receptor beta chains came from one sample sequenced in a study of blood T cell repertoires in COVID-19. Clones were sequenced by immunoSEQ multiplex PCR, and TCRdb holds only the in-frame ones, with some missing. The table includes roughly 120,000 clones, approximately 80% detected once. The sequenced sample was peripheral blood. The source is an elderly woman with acute or convalescent COVID-19.

The rearrangement links TRBV6-1 to TRBJ2-5, with TRBD2 as a possible D gene (6 bases). Germline CDR1 reads MNHNS; CDR2 reads SASEGT. The V gene lost 2 bases and the J gene lost 11 bases, with 15 bases spanning the gap. The CDR3 totals 13 residues. The DNA for the CDR3 is TGTGCCAGCAGTGAACCCGGACTAATATCTCAGTACTTC. Translated, it gives CASSEPGLISQYF.

The CDR3 nucleotides read TGTGCCAGCAGGTCGGCCGGGGATAGTGGGTACGAGCAGTACTTC. Encoded protein: CASRSAGDSGYEQYF. V gene TRBV6-5 combines with J gene TRBJ2-7, with D perhaps matching TRBD2 (5 bases). The CDR3 runs to 15 residues. Germline V gene sequence: CDR1 MNHEY, CDR2 SVGAGI. Trimming shortened V by 6 bases and J by 4 bases, and 19 bases separated the two germline ends.

This sequence joins TRBV5-1 and TRBJ2-3; 8 nucleotides line up with TRBD2. The V gene's germline CDR1 is SGHRS and CDR2 YFSETQ. Trimming took 3 bases from V and 1 from J; bases not matched to a gene: 7. The CDR3 length is 16 residues. The CDR3: CASSSESTSGTDTQYF. CDR3 in DNA: TGCGCCAGCAGCTCTGAGTCGACTAGCGGCACAGATACGCAGTATTTT.

The chain is built from TRBV23-1 and TRBJ1-5; possible D gene TRBD1, 5 bases. TRBV23-1 is treated as an ORF (open reading frame) with a function not yet certain. V was clipped by 0 bases and J by 7 bases, with 19 bases between them. The CDR3 sequence is 17 residues long. CDR3 DNA sequence: TGCGCCAGCAGTCAATCGCCGGGACTTAAAAAGCGGCAGCCCCAGCATTTT. Encoded protein: CASSQSPGLKKRQPQHF.

The CDR3 sequence: CAISPSGNNEKLFF. The CDR3 bases are TGTGCCATCAGTCCCTCAGGGAATAATGAAAAACTGTTTTTT. This chain links TRBV10-3 with TRBJ1-4; TRBD1 is a possible D gene (5 bases). The CDR3 contains 14 residues. Germline V CDR1 and CDR2: ENHRY, SYGVKD. Trimming removed 5 bases at V and 4 bases at J, with 11 bases between.

The rearrangement joins TRBV6-5 to TRBJ1-1, with D possibly TRBD1 on 5 matching bases. V was pared by 8 bases and J by 1 base, with 14 bases between. There are 14 residues in the CDR3. CDR1 and CDR2 from the germline V gene are MNHEY and SVGAGI. As DNA, the CDR3 is TGTGCCAGCGGGGGGAATCAGGGGAACACTGAAGCTTTCTTT. As protein: CASGGNQGNTEAFF.

CDR3 DNA sequence: TGTGCCAGCTCAGCAGGGGGCAAAGGTGGTGAAAAACTGTTTTTT. This translates into CASSAGGKGGEKLFF. This sequence joins TRBV18 and TRBJ1-4; TRBD1 agrees at 8 bases. Germline V lookup: CDR1 KGHSH, CDR2 LQKENI. Trimming removed 5 bases from V and 7 bases from J; junction bases left unmatched: 9. The length of the CDR3 is 15 residues. The complete variable domain, with remaining parts taken from reference TRBV18 and TRBJ1-4, reads NAGVMQNPRHLVRRRGQEARLRCSPMKGHSHVYWYRQLPEEGLKFMVYLQKENIIDESGMPKERFSAEFPKEGPSILRIQQVVRGDSAAYFCASSAGGKGGEKLFFGSGTQLSVL.

The sample holds one count of this clone. This chain uses TRBV20-1 with TRBJ2-1; 7 bases are a match to TRBD2. The V gene end was trimmed by 3 bases and the J gene end by 3 bases; junction bases not matched to a gene: 8. CDR1 is DFQATT and CDR2 is SNEGSKA in the germline V gene (reference sequence). CDR3 size: 15 residues. The CDR3 sequence: CSASSRAGIYNEQFF. CDR3 in DNA: TGCAGTGCTAGTTCTAGAGCGGGGATCTACAATGAGCAGTTCTTC.

This clone was counted only a few times. This chain connects TRBV14 to TRBJ1-1; 7 bases map to TRBD1. Germline values: CDR1 SGHDN, CDR2 FVKESK. The CDR3 has 14 residues. V dropped 4 bases and J dropped 1; count of bases not matched to a gene: 3. The CDR3 DNA is TGTGCCAGCAGCCTACGGACAGGGAACACTGAAGCTTTCTTT. This encodes CASSLRTGNTEAFF.

The V call is TRBV10-2, the J call TRBJ2-7, with D possibly TRBD2 on 6 matching bases. Looked up from germline, CDR1 is WSHSY and CDR2 is SAAADI. CDR3 length: 15 amino acids. Trimming pared 2 bases from V and 5 bases from J, leaving 16 bases between. CDR3 loop: CASSEGEAAMNEQYF. The CDR3 DNA is TGCGCCAGCAGTGAGGGGGAGGCAGCCATGAACGAGCAGTACTTC.

The chain joins TRBV19 to TRBJ1-5, with TRBD1 identical over 8 bases. Germline values: CDR1 LNHDA, CDR2 SQIVND (reference sequence). CDR3 length equals 15 residues. V shed 9 bases, J shed 5 bases, and the junction held 12 bases outside the gene matches. The CDR3 reads CASREDRAWDQPQHF. The CDR3 bases are TGTGCCAGCCGTGAGGACAGGGCATGGGATCAGCCCCAGCATTTT. Supplemented by reference TRBV19 and TRBJ1-5, the full variable domain reads DGGITQSPKYLFRKEGQNVTLSCEQNLNHDAMYWYRQDPGQGLRLIYYSQIVNDFQKGDIAEGYSVSREKKESFPLTVTSAQKNPTAFYLCASREDRAWDQPQHFGDGTRLSIL.

The chain links TRBV25-1 to TRBJ2-3; TRBD2 aligns across 7 bases. The CDR3 has 17 residues. Trimming took 0 bases from V and 0 from J; bases not matched to a gene: 6. Germline CDR1 and CDR2: MGHDK and SYGVNS. The CDR3 DNA reads TGTGCCAGCAGTGAATATGCTCCGGGGGGTAGCACAGATACGCAGTATTTT. Protein product: CASSEYAPGGSTDTQYF.

The gene calls are TRBV3-1 (or the pseudogene TRBV3-2) and TRBJ2-5; the match to TRBD2 covers 8 bases. Germline lookup yields CDR1 LGHDT and CDR2 YNNKEL (reference sequence). The CDR3 consists of 14 residues. V gave up 3 bases and J gave up 5 bases; unmatched junction bases: 5. The CDR3 coding sequence is TGTGCCAGCAGCCATCGCGGGGGGCGGGAGACCCAGTACTTC. Translating gives CASSHRGGRETQYF.

In DNA form, the CDR3 reads TGTGCCAGCAGCCCCTTGGGGGGAATAAACACTGAAGCTTTCTTT. It yields the protein CASSPLGGINTEAFF. The chain uses TRBV4-2 and TRBJ1-1, with D tentatively TRBD1 (5 bases). CDR1 LGHNA and CDR2 YNFKEQ come from the germline V gene. The CDR3 has 15 residues. The V and J ends lost 4 bases and 2 bases respectively, with 14 bases between them.

This sequence joins TRBV27 and TRBJ1-6; 8 nucleotides agree with TRBD1. The CDR3 is made up of 15 amino acids. The V gene's germline CDR1 is MNHEY and CDR2 SMNVEV (reference sequence). The junction had 3 bases not matched to a gene; V was cut back by 3 bases and J by 5 bases. The chain's CDR3 is CASSFDRGDNSPLHF. CDR3 nucleotides: TGTGCCAGCAGTTTCGACAGGGGCGATAATTCACCCCTCCACTTT.